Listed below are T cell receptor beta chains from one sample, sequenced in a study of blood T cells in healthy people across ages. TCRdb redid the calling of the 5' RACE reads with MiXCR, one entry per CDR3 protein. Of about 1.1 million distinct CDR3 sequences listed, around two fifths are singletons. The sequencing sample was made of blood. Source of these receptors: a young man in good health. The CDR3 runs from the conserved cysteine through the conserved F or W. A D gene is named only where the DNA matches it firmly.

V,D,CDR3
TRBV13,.,CASSDRETSYEQYF
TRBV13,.,CASTIRRQLEKLFF
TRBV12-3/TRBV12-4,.,CASSHLNRFFVSSYNSPLHF
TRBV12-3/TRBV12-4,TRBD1,CASSPGQAYEQYF
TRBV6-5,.,CASGSRRASTDTQYF
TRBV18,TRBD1,CASSVGQANQPQHF
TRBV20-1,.,CSASGGGRPYGYTF
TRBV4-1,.,CASSQVGRREFIPQITGELFF
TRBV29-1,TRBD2,CSVVGRTSGGRNEQYF
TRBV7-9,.,CASSLGVGLSYNEQFF
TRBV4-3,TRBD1,CASSQGTGKAFF
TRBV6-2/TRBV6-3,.,CASYRPNTGELFF
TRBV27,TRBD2,CASSYREIAGQTSYEQYF
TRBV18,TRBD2,CASSPPGLAGGHDEQFF
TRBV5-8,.,CASSLRGFSLLGQPQHF
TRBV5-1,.,CASSFTTGSTEAFF
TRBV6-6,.,CASSYAPPTNTEVFF
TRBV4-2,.,CASSQDKEGGGELFF
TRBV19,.,CASSMDRDPNYGYTF
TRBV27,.,CATRLGLNPSSPLHF
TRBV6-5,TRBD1,CASSWGQGGEKLFF
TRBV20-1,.,CSARSLAGDGNTEAFF
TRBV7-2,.,CASSHDRTNTEAFF
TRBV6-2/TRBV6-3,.,CASNSGSGANVLTF
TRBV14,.,CASSQVPMGATNEKLFF
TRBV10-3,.,CAISEPGQVSGANVVTF
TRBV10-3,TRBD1,CAISGQGEGSDTQYF
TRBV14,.,CASSHSLRSEAFF
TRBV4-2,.,CASNQGGGDTDTQYF
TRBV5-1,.,CASSLNRNEQYF
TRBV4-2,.,CASSQDTDNTEAFF
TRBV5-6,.,CASSVAGQTNEQYF
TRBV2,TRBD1,CASNTETGGLNTEAFF
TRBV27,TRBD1,CASSPGQGGAEQFF
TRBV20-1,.,CSATPHQENTEAFF
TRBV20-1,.,CSAGPTGNQPQHF
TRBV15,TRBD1,CATSWTGLGYGYTF
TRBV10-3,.,CAISGQSRNSPLHF
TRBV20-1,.,CSARAPGDYGYTF
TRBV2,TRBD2,CASSDGTSSETQYF
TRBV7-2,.,CASSLRAGSSYNSPLHF
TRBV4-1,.,CASSQRQPTGSGTEAFF
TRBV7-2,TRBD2,CASSFISGARSGANVLTF
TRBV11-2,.,CASSVDLGTGYTF
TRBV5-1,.,CASSLAQATNEKLFF